This T cell receptor beta chain came from a study of shared clonotypes between healthy human individuals. Looking at the study overall: The study enrolled a couple of women and three men aged 18 to 49.

Study-level results: Around 5.3% of naive CD4 clonotypes were shared across four donors. For sorted subsets, rarefaction showed incomplete sequencing despite large depth.

Data came from immunoSEQ multiplex PCR; TCRdb stores just in-frame clones and leaves some out. The sample records millions of clones, about 93% being singletons. As to this clone: Its antigen is as yet unknown.

The V gene's germline CDR1 is SGHVS and CDR2 FQNEAQ. The CDR3 extends over 16 amino acids. With V trimmed by 5 bases and J by 3 bases, 9 bases remained unmatched. In the naive CD8 group, cells lacked CD45RO and were positively selected for CCR7, so terminally differentiated effector memory CD45RA+ cells were left out. The genes are TRBV7-8 and TRBJ2-5; 10 nucleotides align to TRBD2. This TCR derives from a young man in good health. Some clones in this sample may be carry-over from other donors' samples. Sample: naive CD8+ T cells from PBMCs. CDR3: CASSQRGTSEEETQYF. The CDR3 DNA reads TGTGCCAGCAGCCAAAGGGGGACTAGCGAAGAAGAGACCCAGTACTTC.